A single sample gave rise to the 23 T cell receptor beta chains below, sequenced in a study of T cell repertoires in cytomegalovirus infection. These TCRs' antigens remain unknown. Using its own MiXCR run on the reads, TCRdb lists one record per CDR3 protein. The sample lists about 900,000 distinct CDR3 sequences, around 31% seen once, with roughly 13% in the top ten. Sequencing used cultured CD8+ T cells from PBMCs, obtained from culture after CMV antigen stimulation. The source of these receptors is a human donor in good health (CMV status not recorded). Some clones in this sample may be carry-over from other donors' samples.

The chain links TRBV12-3 or TRBV12-4 to TRBJ2-1, with D perhaps matching TRBD1 (6 bases). The CDR3 consists of 14 residues. The germline V and J ends were trimmed by 1 base and 8 bases, with 12 bases remaining between them. DNA for the CDR3: TGTGCCAGCAGTTTAGACAGGGTGGGCCATGAGCAGTTCTTC. Translating gives CASSLDRVGHEQFF.

J is TRBJ1-2 and V is TRBV6-5, with D possibly being TRBD1 (5 bases). With 0 bases removed from V and 8 bases from J, the gap between germline ends came to 10 bases. The CDR3 extends over 13 amino acids. The germline V gene encodes CDR1 MNHEY and CDR2 SVGAGI. In DNA, the CDR3 is TGTGCCAGCAGTTACTCTCCCGGGGCGGGCTACACCTTC. Encoded protein: CASSYSPGAGYTF.

The chain recombines TRBV2 with TRBJ2-3; weak D call: TRBD2 (6 bases). Per germline, CDR1 SNHLY and CDR2 FYNNEI. V was shortened by 11 bases and J by 0 bases, with 12 bases between the two germline ends. The CDR3 runs to 13 residues. CDR3 nucleotide sequence: TGTGCCTCCGACGGGAGTAGCACAGATACGCAGTATTTT. Amino acid sequence: CASDGSSTDTQYF.

V and J are TRBV4-3 and TRBJ2-1; D unclear. The CDR3 loop spans 15 amino acids. Per the germline V gene, CDR1 is LGHNA and CDR2 is YSLEER. V gave up 1 base and J gave up 8 bases, with 15 bases separating them. CDR3 nucleotide sequence: TGCGCCAGCAGCCAAGGTTCTCCCCTAGGAGATGAGCAGTTCTTC. Its protein is CASSQGSPLGDEQFF.

This clonotype came up once. V is TRBV5-4 and J is TRBJ1-1; D ambiguous. The germline V and J ends were trimmed by 2 bases and 3 bases, with 8 bases remaining between them. In germline, CDR1 is SGHNT, CDR2 YYREEE (reference sequence). The CDR3 covers 13 residues. The CDR3 sequence is CASSFEGYTEAFF. CDR3 DNA: TGTGCCAGCAGCTTTGAGGGTTACACTGAAGCTTTCTTT.

The chain carries TRBV6-2 or TRBV6-3 and TRBJ2-3; the D is unclear. V shed 6 bases and J shed 0 bases, with 13 bases lying between them. Germline V gene sequence: CDR1 MNHEY, CDR2 SVGEGT. The CDR3 is 15 amino acids. As DNA, the CDR3 is TGTGCCAGCAGCCTCCGGGCCCCTAGCACAGATACGCAGTATTTT. This translates into CASSLRAPSTDTQYF.

This chain uses TRBV25-1 with TRBJ1-2, with D maybe TRBD1 (6 bases). The germline gives CDR1 MGHDK, CDR2 SYGVNS. V lost 4 bases to trimming and J lost 8 bases, with 8 bases between them. The CDR3 extends over 11 amino acids. The CDR3 bases are TGTGCCAGCAGTGCGGGGGCCGGCTACACCTTC. This gives the protein CASSAGAGYTF.

This clonotype was counted between two and nine times. The chain employs TRBV29-1 and TRBJ2-1; D may be TRBD1 (6 bases). Germline values: CDR1 SQVTM, CDR2 ANQGSEA. This CDR3 region has 14 residues. V lost 1 base, J lost 3 bases, and 10 bases lay in between. CDR3 coding DNA: TGCAGCGTTGAAGCGGTCAGGGGCTACAATGAGCAGTTCTTC. Its protein is CSVEAVRGYNEQFF.

This clonotype was observed a few times. The V call is TRBV6-6, the J call TRBJ2-3; 7 nucleotides align to TRBD1. Unmatched junction bases numbered 12, after V lost 6 bases and J lost 0 bases. The length of the CDR3 is 17 residues. Germline-derived CDR1 and CDR2 are MNHNY and SVGAGI (reference sequence). CDR3 protein: CASSLTFGQASTDTQYF. CDR3 nucleotides: TGTGCCAGCAGCCTCACTTTCGGACAGGCTAGCACAGATACGCAGTATTTT.

The gene calls are TRBV6-1 and TRBJ2-7; no firm D call. Germline assignment: CDR1 MNHNS and CDR2 SASEGT. Trimming left V 2 bases short and J 0 bases short, with 5 bases between. CDR3 length equals 13 residues. CDR3 in amino acids: CASSENNSYEQYF. The DNA for the CDR3 is TGTGCCAGCAGTGAAAACAACTCCTACGAGCAGTACTTC.

The chain has TRBV5-6 and TRBJ1-1; D is possibly TRBD1 (5 bases). The CDR3 extends over 15 amino acids. Germline CDR1 SGHDT, CDR2 YYEEEE. Trimming left V 5 bases short and J 6 bases short, with 20 bases between. This CDR3 reads CASRSWGVGGPEAFF. The CDR3 DNA reads as TGTGCCAGCAGATCCTGGGGGGTGGGCGGCCCTGAAGCTTTCTTT.

The genes are TRBV19 and TRBJ2-6, with D uncertain. The germline gives CDR1 LNHDA, CDR2 SQIVND (reference sequence). There are 14 residues in the CDR3. V shed 7 bases and J shed 2 bases, with 9 bases lying between them. The CDR3 loop reads CASTPSAGANVLTF. As DNA, the CDR3 is TGTGCCAGTACTCCCAGCGCTGGGGCCAACGTCCTGACTTTC.

The table lists this clonotype with many counts. The rearrangement links TRBV7-8 to TRBJ1-2, with D possibly matching TRBD1 (6 bases). CDR3 length: 13 residues. Germline V gene data show CDR1 as SGHVS and CDR2 as FQNEAQ. Trimming removed 5 bases from V and 6 bases from J, with 13 bases in between. CDR3 sequence reads: CASSIQGRDGYTF. The CDR3, as DNA: TGTGCCAGCAGCATACAGGGTCGGGATGGCTACACCTTC.

CDR3 region: CASSPWWGTQETQYF. For the CDR3, the DNA is TGTGCCAGCAGCCCGTGGTGGGGAACTCAAGAGACCCAGTACTTC. This sequence joins TRBV7-6 and TRBJ2-5; D not resolved. The CDR3 runs 15 residues. The V gene lost 5 bases and the J gene lost 2 bases, with 15 bases spanning the gap. Germline CDR1 reads SGHVS; CDR2 reads FNYEAQ.

This clonotype was counted only a few times. This rearrangement joins TRBV6-5 to TRBJ2-3; D gene unclear. Per the germline V gene, CDR1 is MNHEY and CDR2 is SVGAGI. The CDR3 loop spans 13 amino acids. With 6 bases removed from V and 1 base from J, the gap between germline ends came to 8 bases. CDR3 residues: CASSNTGTDTQYF. In DNA form, the CDR3 reads TGTGCCAGCAGCAACACAGGCACAGATACGCAGTATTTT.

The chain recombines TRBV12-3 or TRBV12-4 with TRBJ2-2; D possibly corresponds to TRBD1 (5 bases). The CDR3 contains 15 residues. V lost 5 bases, J lost 4 bases, and 14 bases lay in between. CDR3 nucleotides: TGTGCCAGCAGTACCTCGGCAGGGCCCACCGGGGAGCTGTTTTTT. Translated, it gives CASSTSAGPTGELFF.

The chain uses TRBV9 and TRBJ1-2; TRBD1 might be the D (5 bases). CDR3 size: 14 residues. Germline CDR1 reads SGDLS; CDR2 reads YYNGEE. The V end lost 6 bases, the J end lost 4 bases, and 16 bases lay between the germline ends. The CDR3 nucleotides read TGTGCCAGCACCTTCGACGGGGGGGGCTATGGCTACACCTTC. As protein: CASTFDGGGYGYTF.

The rearrangement joins TRBV6-1 to TRBJ1-2; D possibly corresponds to TRBD1 (6 bases). CDR1 MNHNS and CDR2 SASEGT come from the germline V gene. V dropped 6 bases and J dropped 0 bases, with 20 bases sitting between them. The CDR3 runs to 17 residues. CDR3 residues: CASRNLLSTGPNYGYTF. The CDR3 DNA sequence: TGTGCCAGCAGGAATCTACTTTCGACAGGTCCTAACTATGGCTACACCTTC.

The table lists this clonotype with many counts. The V and J genes are TRBV6-1 and TRBJ2-1; no firm D call. In germline, CDR1 is MNHNS, CDR2 SASEGT. The V end was cut by 6 bases, the J end by 8 bases, with 11 bases between. The CDR3 is made up of 12 amino acids. This chain's CDR3 is CASRPKWDEQFF. The CDR3 coding sequence is TGTGCCAGCAGACCAAAGTGGGATGAGCAGTTCTTC.

The CDR3 sequence: CASSPGGRVEQFF. DNA of the CDR3: TGTGCCAGCAGCCCTGGGGGCCGTGTTGAGCAGTTCTTC. V usage is TRBV12-3 or TRBV12-4 and J usage is TRBJ2-1, with a weak D call TRBD1 (6 bases). The CDR3 length is 13 residues. V lost 6 bases and J 9 bases, leaving 15 bases between the germline ends.

This clonotype was seen a few times. This chain uses TRBV6-6 with TRBJ2-7, with D possibly being TRBD2 (5 bases). There are 14 residues in the CDR3. The V and J ends lost 5 bases and 3 bases respectively, with 14 bases between them. CDR1 is MNHNY and CDR2 is SVGAGI in the germline V gene (reference sequence). The CDR3 sequence: CASSPPMRDYEQYV. As DNA, the CDR3 is TGTGCCAGCAGTCCCCCAATGAGGGACTACGAGCAGTACGTC.

The table lists this clonotype with a few counts. The chain combines TRBV7-2 with TRBJ2-1; D is perhaps TRBD1 or TRBD2 (5 bases each). The CDR3 contains 19 residues. Germline V gene lookup returns CDR1 SGHTA and CDR2 FQGNSA. Trimming cost V 5 bases and J 5 bases, with 28 bases left between them. The CDR3 bases are TGTGCCAGCAGCCAGATGGCCCTCTCCTCCGGGACGGAAAACAATGAGCAGTTCTTC. Encoded protein: CASSQMALSSGTENNEQFF.

J is TRBJ2-2 and V is TRBV7-6; weak D call: TRBD1 (6 bases). Looked up from germline, CDR1 is SGHVS and CDR2 is FNYEAQ. V lost 5 bases to trimming and J lost 5 bases, with 21 bases between them. CDR3 length: 17 residues. This CDR3 reads CASSLRQVYDATGELFF. The CDR3 region has the DNA TGTGCCAGCAGCCTCCGACAGGTGTACGACGCGACCGGGGAGCTGTTTTTT.